A selection of T cell receptor beta chains follows, all from one sample in a study of long-term antiretroviral therapy in people with HIV. TCRdb keeps only in-frame clones here, not all; method: immunoSEQ multiplex PCR. Here the sample spans approximately 12,000 clones, 70% to 85% being singletons. Sequencing used unsorted PBMCs, obtained 3.1 years before starting antiretroviral therapy. These receptors were taken from a man aged 35 to 55 with HIV. The conserved cysteine and the conserved F or W are not part of the CDR3 here. Fields, in order: J gene, clone size, V gene, CDR3 protein. Only some rows state a clone size, as once, few, many or a class for expanded clones.

J: TRBJ1-1; size: once; V: TRBV9; CDR3: ASSVAEGPNTEAF
J: TRBJ2-7; size: NA; V: TRBV27; CDR3: ASSSGAGTSYEQY
J: TRBJ2-1; size: NA; V: TRBV4-2; CDR3: ASSQKPLAGVYNEQF
J: TRBJ2-3; size: NA; V: TRBV5-1; CDR3: ASSTLTEDTQY
J: TRBJ2-3; size: NA; V: TRBV7-9; CDR3: ASSRDSGSLHTDTQY
J: TRBJ1-2; size: NA; V: TRBV9; CDR3: ASSLAPGQGARGYT
J: TRBJ2-7; size: few; V: TRBV4-2; CDR3: ASSSTSGSNYEQY
J: TRBJ1-5; size: NA; V: TRBV11-2; CDR3: ASSLGSWQGNQPQH
J: TRBJ1-1; size: NA; V: TRBV10-3; CDR3: AIRDRQGARTEAF
J: TRBJ2-3; size: NA; V: TRBV13; CDR3: ASSLAKDRDTQY
J: TRBJ1-1; size: NA; V: TRBV4-3; CDR3: ASSPESGTAISEAF
J: TRBJ2-1; size: NA; V: TRBV27; CDR3: ASSRIAGGNLFGNEQF
J: TRBJ2-7; size: once; V: TRBV27; CDR3: ASSLSGLAGVYEQY
J: TRBJ1-2; size: once; V: TRBV28; CDR3: ASSSYPDRTNYGYT
J: TRBJ2-3; size: medium-sized; V: TRBV10-2; CDR3: ASSGSTSGRSADTQY
J: TRBJ2-7; size: NA; V: TRBV13; CDR3: ASSLGGLSSYEQY
J: TRBJ1-4; size: NA; V: TRBV9; CDR3: ASSSSETVNEKLF
J: TRBJ1-5; size: NA; V: TRBV6-6; CDR3: ASSYRHPRSAPQH
J: TRBJ1-3; size: NA; V: TRBV6-6; CDR3: ASSSPGSGTGNTIY
J: TRBJ2-7; size: NA; V: TRBV7-2; CDR3: ASSLFSGQGTGEQY
J: TRBJ1-2; size: NA; V: TRBV7-6; CDR3: ASSPTGTVAYGYT
J: TRBJ2-3; size: NA; V: TRBV27; CDR3: ASSPWGTSGANSTDTQY
J: TRBJ2-2; size: NA; V: TRBV28; CDR3: ATMTKRELWGELF
J: TRBJ2-7; size: NA; V: TRBV27; CDR3: ASSPGRKLYEQY
J: TRBJ2-1; size: NA; V: TRBV27; CDR3: ASSFLPPTGNNEQF
J: TRBJ2-3; size: NA; V: TRBV25-1; CDR3: ASSELKGTDTQY
J: TRBJ2-7; size: NA; V: TRBV28; CDR3: ASTPGSNYYEQY
J: TRBJ2-3; size: NA; V: TRBV7-9; CDR3: ASRQQGFVDTQY
J: TRBJ2-5; size: NA; V: TRBV10-2; CDR3: ASSSPSRETQY
J: TRBJ2-5; size: NA; V: TRBV7-9; CDR3: ASSPGTGEETQY
J: TRBJ2-7; size: NA; V: TRBV5-6; CDR3: ASSTGSSSYEQY
J: TRBJ1-2; size: few; V: TRBV5-1; CDR3: ASSLRGDGYT
J: TRBJ2-1; size: few; V: TRBV30; CDR3: AWSGQQGEQF
J: TRBJ1-2; size: NA; V: TRBV11-2; CDR3: ASSQGSYLNYGYT
J: TRBJ1-2; size: NA; V: TRBV27; CDR3: ASSLSGNYGYT
J: TRBJ2-7; size: NA; V: TRBV5-1; CDR3: ASSSATGTGSYEQY
J: TRBJ2-2; size: NA; V: TRBV5-4; CDR3: ASSLGSGAGELF
J: TRBJ2-3; size: NA; V: TRBV5-1; CDR3: ASSEQGVSADTQY